The 14 T cell receptor beta chains below come from one sample, sequenced in a study of blood T cell repertoires in COVID-19. TCRdb keeps only in-frame clones here, not all; method: immunoSEQ multiplex PCR. This sample has fewer than 90,000 clones, with roughly nine tenths found just once. Source material: peripheral blood. These receptors originate from a man older than 75 in a cohort sampled during active COVID-19.

J is TRBJ2-2 and V is TRBV11-2, with D possibly TRBD2 on 5 matching bases. CDR3 length: 15 residues. Per the germline V gene, CDR1 is SGHAT and CDR2 is FQNNGV. V lost 1 base and J 4 bases, leaving 10 bases between the germline ends. The CDR3 loop reads CASSLGRASTGELFF. The CDR3 bases are TGTGCCAGCAGCTTAGGGCGGGCCAGCACCGGGGAGCTGTTTTTT.

The rearrangement links TRBV5-5 to TRBJ2-2; 8 positions match TRBD2. Per germline, CDR1 SGHKS and CDR2 YYEKEE (reference sequence). CDR3 length: 16 residues. J gave up 5 bases and V 0 bases, and 6 bases lay outside the gene matches. The CDR3 DNA sequence: TGTGCCAGCAGCTTGGCCCGACGACTAGCGACCGGGGAGCTGTTTTTT. It encodes CASSLARRLATGELFF.

The V and J genes are TRBV7-9 and TRBJ1-2, with TRBD1 identical over 8 bases. With 6 bases clipped from V and 4 bases from J, the junction kept 7 bases outside the gene matches. The germline CDR1 and CDR2 sequences are SEHNR and FQNEAQ (reference sequence). The CDR3 has 14 amino acids. The CDR3 protein is CASREDRDGYGYTF. The CDR3 region has the DNA TGTGCCAGCAGAGAGGACAGGGACGGCTATGGCTACACCTTC. The full variable domain, in which reference TRBV7-9 and TRBJ1-2 provide the parts outside the CDR3, is DTGVSQNPRHKITKRGQNVTFRCDPISEHNRLYWYRQTLGQGPEFLTYFQNEAQLEKSRLLSDRFSAERPKGSFSTLEIQRTEQGDSAMYLCASREDRDGYGYTFGSGTRLTVV.

Details on this clone: Other DNA sequences within the sample encode an identical CDR3. The V gene is TRBV18, the J gene TRBJ2-5; possibly TRBD1 for D (6 bases). The germline CDR1 and CDR2 sequences are KGHSH and LQKENI. Trimming stripped 3 bases from V and 2 bases from J, with 7 bases between. The CDR3 loop spans 13 amino acids. The CDR3 sequence: CASSPGQQETQYF. For the CDR3, the DNA is TGTGCCAGCTCACCCGGACAGCAAGAGACCCAGTACTTC.

The chain is built from TRBV18 and TRBJ2-3, with 9 bases matching TRBD2. The CDR3 contains 16 residues. With 2 bases clipped from V and 2 bases from J, the junction kept 5 bases outside the gene matches. Germline V gene lookup returns CDR1 KGHSH and CDR2 LQKENI. The CDR3 protein is CASSPVPSGDTDTQYF. For the CDR3, the DNA is TGTGCCAGCTCACCAGTCCCTAGCGGGGACACAGATACGCAGTATTTT.

This chain joins TRBV4-1 and TRBJ2-3; 9 bases agree with TRBD2. The CDR3 sequence is 17 residues long. V lost 1 base and J lost 7; bases outside the gene matches: 12. Germline assignment: CDR1 MGHRA and CDR2 YSYEKL. The CDR3 here is CASSQGYGGGAIYTQYF. CDR3 nucleotide sequence: TGCGCCAGCAGCCAAGGTTACGGCGGGGGGGCCATTTATACGCAGTATTTT.

The table lists this clone with a count of one. The chain has TRBV3-1 (or the pseudogene TRBV3-2) and TRBJ1-5; TRBD1 might be the D (6 bases). V shed 3 bases and J shed 0 bases, with 9 bases lying between them. This CDR3 is 15 amino acids long. CDR1 is LGHDT and CDR2 is YNNKEL in the germline V gene (reference sequence). Written as DNA, the CDR3 is TGTGCCAGCAGCCAGGGACACATTAGCAATCAGCCCCAGCATTTT. The encoded protein is CASSQGHISNQPQHF.

V gene TRBV24-1 combines with J gene TRBJ2-5; 12 bases align to TRBD2. The CDR3 extends over 17 amino acids. V dropped 4 bases and J dropped 2; count of bases not matched to a gene: 7. Germline-derived CDR1 and CDR2 are KGHDR and SFDVKD. The CDR3 here is CATSDPGLAGRQETQYF. In DNA, the CDR3 is TGTGCCACCAGTGACCCAGGACTAGCGGGGCGTCAAGAGACCCAGTACTTC.

V usage is TRBV7-2 and J usage is TRBJ2-7; D remains unclear. CDR1 is SGHTA and CDR2 is FQGNSA in the germline V gene. V was clipped by 4 bases and J by 3 bases, with 7 bases between them. The CDR3 covers 12 residues. CDR3 protein: CASSSRYYEQYF. The CDR3 DNA sequence: TGTGCCAGCAGCTCACGCTACTACGAGCAGTACTTC. Complete variable domain (other parts from reference TRBV7-2 and TRBJ2-7): GAGVSQSPSNKVTEKGKDVELRCDPISGHTALYWYRQSLGQGLEFLIYFQGNSAPDKSGLPSDRFSAERTGGSVSTLTIQRTQQEDSAVYLCASSSRYYEQYFGPGTRLTVT.

The CDR3 sequence: CASSLAGTGILNEQFF. The CDR3 bases are TGCGCCAGCAGCTTGGCCGGGACAGGGATTTTGAATGAGCAGTTCTTC. V is TRBV5-1 and J is TRBJ2-1, with TRBD1 matching over 9 bases. J lost 7 bases, V lost 0 bases, and 8 bases had no gene match. Germline V gene data show CDR1 as SGHRS and CDR2 as YFSETQ. The CDR3 consists of 16 residues. Using reference TRBV5-1 and TRBJ2-1 for the parts outside the CDR3, the full variable domain is KAGVTQTPRYLIKTRGQQVTLSCSPISGHRSVSWYQQTPGQGLQFLFEYFSETQRNKGNFPGRFSGRQFSNSRSEMNVSTLELGDSALYLCASSLAGTGILNEQFFGPGTRLTVL.

In its sample, this clone was seen once. The chain recombines TRBV5-1 with TRBJ2-3; 7 nucleotides line up with TRBD1. The germline gives CDR1 SGHRS, CDR2 YFSETQ. Germline trimming cut 2 bases from V and 1 base from J; bases unmatched to any gene: 10. The CDR3 totals 17 residues. The CDR3: CASSLGSSQGGTDTQYF. In DNA, the CDR3 is TGCGCCAGCAGCTTAGGCTCGAGTCAGGGGGGCACAGATACGCAGTATTTT.

This clone has a handful of counts. V is TRBV6-1 and J is TRBJ2-5, with 8 bases lining up with TRBD2. Germline V gene sequence: CDR1 MNHNS, CDR2 SASEGT. Trimming removed 2 bases from V and 4 bases from J; junction bases left unmatched: 6. The CDR3 runs 15 residues. CDR3 coding DNA: TGTGCCAGCAGTGAATCGGGACTAGAAGTAGAGACCCAGTACTTC. Its protein product is CASSESGLEVETQYF.

CDR3: CASTRGQGASQPQHF. In DNA form, the CDR3 reads TGTGCCAGTACCAGGGGACAGGGGGCAAGCCAGCCCCAGCATTTT. The rearrangement joins TRBV19 to TRBJ1-5; TRBD1 aligns across 12 bases. The CDR3 is made up of 15 amino acids. The trim removed 7 bases at V and 7 bases at J, leaving 8 bases unmatched. CDR1 is LNHDA, CDR2 SQIVND, per germline (reference sequence). Combining the CDR3 with reference TRBV19 and TRBJ1-5 gives the whole variable domain DGGITQSPKYLFRKEGQNVTLSCEQNLNHDAMYWYRQDPGQGLRLIYYSQIVNDFQKGDIAEGYSVSREKKESFPLTVTSAQKNPTAFYLCASTRGQGASQPQHFGDGTRLSIL.

The chain uses TRBV4-2 and TRBJ2-3, with D maybe TRBD2 (6 bases). The V gene's germline CDR1 is LGHNA and CDR2 YNFKEQ. V was clipped by 3 bases and J by 2 bases, with 15 bases between them. This CDR3 is built from 16 residues. The CDR3 DNA reads as TGTGCCAGCAGCCACCTCTCGGGACTCGCCACAGATACGCAGTATTTT. As protein: CASSHLSGLATDTQYF.